This entry lists 10 T cell receptor beta chains sequenced from one sample in a study of control samples from healthy donors and cancer patients. Profiled with immunoSEQ multiplex PCR; TCRdb holds only in-frame clones, not every one. The table lists approximately 150,000 clones, roughly 91% of them singletons, with just over 7.5% in the top ten. Specimen: PBMCs. The origin of the receptors is a man aged 45 to 65 with head and neck cancer.

V usage is TRBV28 and J usage is TRBJ1-1, with TRBD1 identical over 9 bases. This CDR3 has 12 amino acids. V dropped 3 bases and J dropped 11; count of bases not matched to a gene: 4. Germline lookup yields CDR1 MDHEN and CDR2 SYDVKM. CDR3 bases: TGTGCCAGCAGTTTTACAGGGGGCTTGGCTTTCTTT. Translating it yields CASSFTGGLAFF.

The chain carries TRBV5-6 and TRBJ1-4; 9 bases fit TRBD1. The CDR3 extends over 12 amino acids. V was clipped by 4 bases and J by 14 bases; unmatched bases: 6. CDR1 is SGHDT and CDR2 is YYEEEE in the germline V gene. Written as DNA, the CDR3 is TGTGCCAGCAGCGGGACAGGGCCCGGGCTGTTTTTT. Its protein product is CASSGTGPGLFF.

This chain uses TRBV5-1 with TRBJ2-7, with 9 bases aligning to TRBD1. This CDR3 region has 16 residues. V gave up 1 base and J gave up 6 bases; unmatched junction bases: 11. CDR1 and CDR2 from the germline V gene are SGHRS and YFSETQ. The CDR3 loop reads CASSLLSPGQGPEQYF. For the CDR3, the DNA is TGCGCCAGCAGCTTGTTATCCCCGGGACAGGGTCCCGAGCAGTACTTC.

The gene calls are TRBV10-3 and TRBJ1-1; 9 bases agree with TRBD1. There are 16 residues in the CDR3. J was trimmed by 4 bases and V by 5 bases; bases with no gene match: 11. In germline, CDR1 is ENHRY, CDR2 SYGVKD. CDR3 in amino acids: CAISRYETGGVTEAFF. The CDR3 nucleotides are TGTGCCATCAGTCGGTATGAGACAGGGGGAGTCACTGAAGCTTTCTTT.

The V call is TRBV9, the J call TRBJ2-7; TRBD2 agrees at 15 bases. This CDR3 has 19 residues. CDR1 SGDLS and CDR2 YYNGEE come from the germline V gene. V was clipped by 4 bases and J by 2 bases; unmatched bases: 13. The CDR3 is CASSSSAGLAGGVPYEQYF. The CDR3 nucleotides read TGTGCCAGCAGCTCATCCGCCGGACTAGCGGGAGGGGTCCCCTACGAGCAGTACTTC.

This clone occurred once. The gene calls are TRBV28 and TRBJ2-3; 7 nucleotides agree with TRBD2. Germline trimming cut 5 bases from V and 2 bases from J; bases unmatched to any gene: 10. Per germline, CDR1 MDHEN and CDR2 SYDVKM. The CDR3 runs 16 residues. As DNA, the CDR3 is TGTGCCAGCAGTCCAGAGCGGGATGGGCCCACAGATACGCAGTATTTT. Encoded protein: CASSPERDGPTDTQYF.

The chain carries TRBV19 and TRBJ2-2; no reliable D call. V gave up 4 bases and J gave up 0 bases, with 6 bases separating them. CDR1 is LNHDA and CDR2 is SQIVND in the germline V gene (reference sequence). The length of the CDR3 is 14 residues. The CDR3 loop is CASSNSPNTGELFF. CDR3 nucleotides: TGTGCCAGTAGTAACAGTCCGAACACCGGGGAGCTGTTTTTT.

The rearrangement uses TRBV10-1 and TRBJ2-3; 8 nucleotides match TRBD1. V was pared by 6 bases and J by 5 bases, with 4 bases of the junction left unmatched. Per germline, CDR1 WNHNN and CDR2 SYGVQD (reference sequence). The CDR3 sequence is 13 residues long. The CDR3 bases are TGCGCCAGCAGGGACAGGGAAGGAGATACGCAGTATTTT. It encodes CASRDREGDTQYF.

This clone was picked up one time. This chain links TRBV10-1 with TRBJ1-4; D may be TRBD1 (6 bases). The CDR3 contains 15 residues. Germline CDR1 is WNHNN and CDR2 is SYGVQD (reference sequence). V shed 3 bases and J shed 6 bases, with 14 bases lying between them. DNA of the CDR3: TGCGCCAGCAGTGACTCCGGGACAAGTGATGAAAAACTGTTTTTT. This translates into CASSDSGTSDEKLFF.

The CDR3 loop is CASSQDPPGRATGELFF. The CDR3 DNA sequence: TGTGCCAGCAGCCAAGATCCCCCAGGGAGGGCGACCGGGGAGCTGTTTTTT. This chain links TRBV4-2 with TRBJ2-2; 7 bases are shared with TRBD2. Per germline, CDR1 LGHNA and CDR2 YNFKEQ. The CDR3 loop spans 17 amino acids. With 0 bases clipped from V and 5 bases from J, the junction kept 9 bases outside the gene matches.